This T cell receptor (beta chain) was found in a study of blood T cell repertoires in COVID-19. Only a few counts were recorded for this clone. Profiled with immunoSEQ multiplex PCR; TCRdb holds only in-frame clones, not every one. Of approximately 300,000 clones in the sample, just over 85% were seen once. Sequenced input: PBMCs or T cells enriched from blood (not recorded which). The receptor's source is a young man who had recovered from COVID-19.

The CDR3 nucleotides are TGTGCCAGCAGCCGCCGGGGACAGACCTATGGCTACACCTTC. This codes for CASSRRGQTYGYTF. The chain links TRBV3-1 (or the pseudogene TRBV3-2) to TRBJ1-2, with 7 bases identical to TRBD1. From germline, CDR1 is LGHDT and CDR2 YNNKEL (reference sequence). The CDR3 is 14 residues long. V shed 4 bases and J 4 bases; nucleotides not matched to a gene: 6.